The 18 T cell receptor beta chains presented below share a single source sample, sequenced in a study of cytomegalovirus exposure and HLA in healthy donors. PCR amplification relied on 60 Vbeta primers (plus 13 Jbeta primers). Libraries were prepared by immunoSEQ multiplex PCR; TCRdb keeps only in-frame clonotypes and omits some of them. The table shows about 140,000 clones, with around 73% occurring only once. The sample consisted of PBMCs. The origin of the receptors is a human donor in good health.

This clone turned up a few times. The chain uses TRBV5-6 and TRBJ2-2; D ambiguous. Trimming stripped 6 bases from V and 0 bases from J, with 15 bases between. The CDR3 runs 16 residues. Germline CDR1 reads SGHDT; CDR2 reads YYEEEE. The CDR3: CASINWSGANTGELFF. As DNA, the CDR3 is TGTGCCAGCATCAATTGGAGTGGAGCGAACACCGGGGAGCTGTTTTTT.

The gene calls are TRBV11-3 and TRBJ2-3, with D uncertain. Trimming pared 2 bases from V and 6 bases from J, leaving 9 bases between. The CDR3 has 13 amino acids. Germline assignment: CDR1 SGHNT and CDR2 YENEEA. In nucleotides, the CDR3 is TGTGCCAGCAGCTTAACTCACCTGGATACGCAGTATTTT. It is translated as CASSLTHLDTQYF.

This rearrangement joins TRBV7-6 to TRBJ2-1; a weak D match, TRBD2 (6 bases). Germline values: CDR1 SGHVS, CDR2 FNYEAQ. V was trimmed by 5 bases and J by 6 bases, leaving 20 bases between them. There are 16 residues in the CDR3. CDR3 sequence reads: CASSNLIRLASNEQFF. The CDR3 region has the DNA TGTGCCAGCAGCAACCTAATCCGGCTAGCGAGCAATGAGCAGTTCTTC.

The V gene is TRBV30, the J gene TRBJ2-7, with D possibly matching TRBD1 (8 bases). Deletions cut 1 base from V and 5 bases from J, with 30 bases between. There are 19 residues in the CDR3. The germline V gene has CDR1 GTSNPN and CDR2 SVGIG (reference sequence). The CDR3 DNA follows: TGTGCCTGGAGTGGGGATACAGGGGGGGCGGGAGCCATGTATGACGAGCAGTACTTC. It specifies CAWSGDTGGAGAMYDEQYF.

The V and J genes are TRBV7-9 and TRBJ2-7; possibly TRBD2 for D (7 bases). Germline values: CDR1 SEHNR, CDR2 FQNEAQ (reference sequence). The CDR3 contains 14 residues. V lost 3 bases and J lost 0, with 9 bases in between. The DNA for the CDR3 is TGTGCCAGCAGCTTCGGGGGGCCCTCCTACGAGCAGTACTTC. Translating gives CASSFGGPSYEQYF.

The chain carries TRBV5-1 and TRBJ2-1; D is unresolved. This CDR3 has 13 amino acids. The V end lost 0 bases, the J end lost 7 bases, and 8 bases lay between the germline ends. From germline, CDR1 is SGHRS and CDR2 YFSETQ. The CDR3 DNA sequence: TGCGCCAGCAGCTTGGCGGGTAGAAATGAGCAGTTCTTC. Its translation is CASSLAGRNEQFF.

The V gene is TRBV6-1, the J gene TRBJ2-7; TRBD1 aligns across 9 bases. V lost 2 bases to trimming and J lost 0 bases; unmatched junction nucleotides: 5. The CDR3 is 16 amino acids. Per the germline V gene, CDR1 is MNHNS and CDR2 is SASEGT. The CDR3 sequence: CASSERTGAPSYEQYF. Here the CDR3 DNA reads TGTGCCAGCAGTGAAAGGACAGGGGCACCCTCCTACGAGCAGTACTTC.

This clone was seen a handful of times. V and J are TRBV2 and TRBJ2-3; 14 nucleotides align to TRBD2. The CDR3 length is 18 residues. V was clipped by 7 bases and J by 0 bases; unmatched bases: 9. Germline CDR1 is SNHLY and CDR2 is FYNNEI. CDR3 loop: CASMGLAGAFSSTDTQYF. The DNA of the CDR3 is TGTGCCAGCATGGGACTAGCGGGGGCCTTTTCTAGCACAGATACGCAGTATTTT.

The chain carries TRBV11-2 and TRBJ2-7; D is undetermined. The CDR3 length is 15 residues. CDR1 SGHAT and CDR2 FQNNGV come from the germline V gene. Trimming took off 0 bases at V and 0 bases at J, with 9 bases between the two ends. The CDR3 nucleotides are TGTGCCAGCAGCTTAGAGGCCGCTAGCTCCTACGAGCAGTACTTC. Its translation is CASSLEAASSYEQYF.

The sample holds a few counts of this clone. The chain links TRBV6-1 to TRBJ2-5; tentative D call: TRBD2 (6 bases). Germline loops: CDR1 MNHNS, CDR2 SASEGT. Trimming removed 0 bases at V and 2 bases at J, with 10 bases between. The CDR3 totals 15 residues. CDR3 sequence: CASSEAGGTQETQYF. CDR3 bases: TGTGCCAGCAGTGAAGCCGGAGGGACTCAAGAGACCCAGTACTTC.

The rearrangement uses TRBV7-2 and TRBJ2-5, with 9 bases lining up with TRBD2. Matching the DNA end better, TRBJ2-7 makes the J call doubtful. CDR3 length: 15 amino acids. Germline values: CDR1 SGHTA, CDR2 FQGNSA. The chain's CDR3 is CASSSISGSLYEQYF. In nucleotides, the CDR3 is TGTGCCAGCAGCTCGATTAGCGGGAGTCTCTACGAGCAGTACTTC.

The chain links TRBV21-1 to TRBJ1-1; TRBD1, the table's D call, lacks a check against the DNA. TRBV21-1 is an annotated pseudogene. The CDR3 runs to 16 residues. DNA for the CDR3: TGTGCCAGCAGCAAAGAGTTAACAGTTCTGAACACTGAAGCTTTCTTT. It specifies CASSKELTVLNTEAFF.

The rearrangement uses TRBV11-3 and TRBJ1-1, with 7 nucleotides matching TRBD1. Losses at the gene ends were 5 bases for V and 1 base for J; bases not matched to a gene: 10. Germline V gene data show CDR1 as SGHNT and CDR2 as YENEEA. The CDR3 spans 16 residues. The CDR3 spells CASSPRQGLANTEAFF. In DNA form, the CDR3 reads TGTGCCAGCAGCCCGAGACAGGGCTTGGCGAACACTGAAGCTTTCTTT.

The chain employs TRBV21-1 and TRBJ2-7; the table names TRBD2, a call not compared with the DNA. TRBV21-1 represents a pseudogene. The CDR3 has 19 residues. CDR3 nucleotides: TGTGCCAGCAGCAAAAGTCGGGCTAGCGGGGATAACCTTAACTACGAGCAGTACTTC. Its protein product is CASSKSRASGDNLNYEQYF.

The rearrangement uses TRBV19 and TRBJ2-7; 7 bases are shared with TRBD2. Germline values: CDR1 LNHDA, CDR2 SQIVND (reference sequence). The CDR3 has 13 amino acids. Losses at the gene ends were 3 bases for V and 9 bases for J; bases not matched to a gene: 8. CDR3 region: CASSIEAGAWQYF. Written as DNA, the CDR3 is TGTGCCAGTAGTATTGAGGCGGGAGCGTGGCAGTACTTC.

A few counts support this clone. The CDR3 region has the DNA TGTGCCAGCAGTCAACAGGGGCACACTGAAGCTTTCTTT. Its protein product is CASSQQGHTEAFF. The chain employs TRBV7-9 and TRBJ1-1; 7 bases agree with TRBD1. The CDR3 has 13 amino acids. V lost 6 bases to trimming and J lost 3 bases; unmatched junction nucleotides: 4. Germline loops: CDR1 SEHNR, CDR2 FQNEAQ (reference sequence).

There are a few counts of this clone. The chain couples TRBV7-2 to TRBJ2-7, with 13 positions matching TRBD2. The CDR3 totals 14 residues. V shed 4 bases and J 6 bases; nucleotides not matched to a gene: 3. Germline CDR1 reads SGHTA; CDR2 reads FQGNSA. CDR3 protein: CASSYGLAGAEQYF. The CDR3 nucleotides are TGTGCCAGCAGCTACGGACTAGCGGGAGCCGAGCAGTACTTC.

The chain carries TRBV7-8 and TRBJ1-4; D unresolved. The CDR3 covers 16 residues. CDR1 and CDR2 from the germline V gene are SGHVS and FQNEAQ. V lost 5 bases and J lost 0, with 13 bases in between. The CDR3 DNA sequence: TGTGCCAGCAGCCCAACAAATCTTGCAACTAATGAAAAACTGTTTTTT. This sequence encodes CASSPTNLATNEKLFF.